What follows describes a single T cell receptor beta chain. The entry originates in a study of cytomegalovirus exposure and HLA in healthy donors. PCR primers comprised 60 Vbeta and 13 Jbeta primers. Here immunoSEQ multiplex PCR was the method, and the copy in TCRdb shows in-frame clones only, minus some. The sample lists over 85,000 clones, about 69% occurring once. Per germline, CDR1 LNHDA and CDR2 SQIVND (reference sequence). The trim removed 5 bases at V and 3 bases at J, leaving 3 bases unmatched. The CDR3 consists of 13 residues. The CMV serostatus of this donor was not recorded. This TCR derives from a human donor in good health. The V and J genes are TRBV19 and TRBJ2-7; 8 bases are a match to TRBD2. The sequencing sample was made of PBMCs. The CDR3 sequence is CASSPSGGYEQYF. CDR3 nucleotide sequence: TGTGCCAGTAGTCCCAGCGGGGGCTACGAGCAGTACTTC.